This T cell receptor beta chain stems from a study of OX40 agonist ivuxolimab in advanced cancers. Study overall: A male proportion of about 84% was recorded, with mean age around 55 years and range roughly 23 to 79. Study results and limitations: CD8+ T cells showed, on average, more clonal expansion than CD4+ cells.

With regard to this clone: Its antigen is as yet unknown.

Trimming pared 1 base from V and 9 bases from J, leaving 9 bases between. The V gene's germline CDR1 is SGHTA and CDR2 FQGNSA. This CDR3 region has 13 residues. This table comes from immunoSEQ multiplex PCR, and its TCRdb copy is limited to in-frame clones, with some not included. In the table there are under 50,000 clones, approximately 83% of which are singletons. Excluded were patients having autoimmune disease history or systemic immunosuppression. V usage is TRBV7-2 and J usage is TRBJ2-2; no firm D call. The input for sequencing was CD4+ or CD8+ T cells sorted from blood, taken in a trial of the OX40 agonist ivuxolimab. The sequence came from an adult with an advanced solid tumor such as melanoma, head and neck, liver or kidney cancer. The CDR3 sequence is CASSLDQRRELFF. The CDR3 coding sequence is TGTGCCAGCAGCTTAGACCAAAGAAGGGAGCTGTTTTTT.